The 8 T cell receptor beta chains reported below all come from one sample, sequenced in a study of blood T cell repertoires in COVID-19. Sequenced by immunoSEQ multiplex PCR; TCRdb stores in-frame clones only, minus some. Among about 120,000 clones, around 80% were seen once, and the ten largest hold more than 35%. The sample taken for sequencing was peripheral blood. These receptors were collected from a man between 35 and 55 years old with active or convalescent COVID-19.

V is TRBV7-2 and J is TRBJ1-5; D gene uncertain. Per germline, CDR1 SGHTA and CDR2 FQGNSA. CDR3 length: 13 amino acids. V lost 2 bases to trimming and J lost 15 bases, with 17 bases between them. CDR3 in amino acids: CASSLFSPAITHF. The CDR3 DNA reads TGTGCCAGCAGCTTATTCTCACCAGCGATCACGCATTTT.

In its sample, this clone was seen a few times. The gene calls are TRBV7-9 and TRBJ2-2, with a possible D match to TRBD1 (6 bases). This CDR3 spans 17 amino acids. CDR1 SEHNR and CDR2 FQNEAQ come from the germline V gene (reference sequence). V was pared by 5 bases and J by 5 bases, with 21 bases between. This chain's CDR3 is CASSLRGGREFTGELFF. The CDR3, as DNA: TGTGCCAGCAGCCTACGTGGGGGCAGGGAATTTACCGGGGAGCTGTTTTTT.

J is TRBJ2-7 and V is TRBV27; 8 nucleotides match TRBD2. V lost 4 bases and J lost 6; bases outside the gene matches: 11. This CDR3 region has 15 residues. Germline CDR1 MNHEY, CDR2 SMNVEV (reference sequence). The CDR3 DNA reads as TGTGCCAGCAGTTCCGTCGGGACTAGTAATGGCGAGCAGTACTTC. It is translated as CASSSVGTSNGEQYF.

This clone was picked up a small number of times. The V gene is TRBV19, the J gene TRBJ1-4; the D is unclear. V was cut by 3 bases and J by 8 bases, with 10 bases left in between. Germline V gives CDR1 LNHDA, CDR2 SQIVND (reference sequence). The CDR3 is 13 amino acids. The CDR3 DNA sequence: TGTGCCAGTAGTATTCAGGTCCTGGAAAAACTGTTTTTT. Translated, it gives CASSIQVLEKLFF.

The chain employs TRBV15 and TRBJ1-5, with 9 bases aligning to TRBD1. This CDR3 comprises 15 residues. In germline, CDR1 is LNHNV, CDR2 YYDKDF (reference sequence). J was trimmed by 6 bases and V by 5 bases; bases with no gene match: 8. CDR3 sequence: CATSSGQGTVQPQHF. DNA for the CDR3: TGTGCCACCAGCTCGGGACAGGGAACGGTTCAGCCCCAGCATTTT.

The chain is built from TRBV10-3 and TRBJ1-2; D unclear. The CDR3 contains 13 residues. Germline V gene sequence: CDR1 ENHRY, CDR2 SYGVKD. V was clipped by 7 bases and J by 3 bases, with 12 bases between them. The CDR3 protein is CAINGEGDYGYTF. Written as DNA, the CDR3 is TGTGCCATCAACGGAGAGGGAGACTATGGCTACACCTTC.

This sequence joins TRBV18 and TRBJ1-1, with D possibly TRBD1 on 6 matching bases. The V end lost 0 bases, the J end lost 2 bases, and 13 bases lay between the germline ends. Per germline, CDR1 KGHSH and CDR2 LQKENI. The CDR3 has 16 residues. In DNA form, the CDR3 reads TGTGCCAGCTCACCACCGGGGGCGGGCGGTAACACTGAAGCTTTCTTT. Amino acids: CASSPPGAGGNTEAFF.

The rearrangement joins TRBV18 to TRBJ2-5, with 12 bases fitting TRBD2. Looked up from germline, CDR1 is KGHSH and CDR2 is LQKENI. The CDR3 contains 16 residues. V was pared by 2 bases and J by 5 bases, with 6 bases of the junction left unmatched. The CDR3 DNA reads TGTGCCAGCTCACCAATCCTAGCGGGAGGGGAGGAGACCCAGTACTTC. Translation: CASSPILAGGEETQYF.